The clone carrying this TCR beta chain has just one count. Its antigen is undetermined. Repertoires were generated with immunoSEQ multiplex PCR, while TCRdb's copy carries only in-frame clones and drops some. Of about 160,000 clones in the sample, 75% to 90% were seen once. V was pared by 6 bases and J by 6 bases, with 11 bases between. Germline-derived CDR1 and CDR2 are MGHRA and YSYEKL. The CDR3 has 12 residues. The data were obtained in a study of cytomegalovirus exposure and HLA in healthy donors. Overall study: The roughly 130 validation repertoires used the same platform as the 666 first-cohort repertoires, a later analysis reported. Study-level results: TCR clusters originating in the first cohort tended to co-occur in the roughly 120 validation repertoires, according to a later analysis. It was reported that the classifier diagnosed cytomegalovirus status with high specificity and sensitivity in both the original and validation cohorts. Associated with cytomegalovirus, according to the listing, were about 160 TCR beta chains.

The clonotype was recovered from a woman younger than 30 in good health and CMV-seronegative. The chain links TRBV4-1 to TRBJ1-1; no definite D call. The sample was PBMCs. CDR3 residues: CASRGADPEAFF. The CDR3 bases are TGCGCCAGCAGAGGAGCAGACCCTGAAGCTTTCTTT.